A single sample gave rise to the 14 T cell receptor beta chains below, sequenced in a study of Ad26.COV2.S vaccination and SARS-CoV-2 variants. Treatment described: roughly 19 received Ad26.COV2.S at low or high dose, single or two shots; 5 received placebo; per-sample allocation not given. The samples were gathered on day 63 after the first injection of vaccine or placebo. Generated by immunoSEQ multiplex PCR, the TCRdb table keeps only in-frame clones and is missing some. The repertoire holds around 320,000 clones, with around 90% as singletons. Sample: peripheral blood, taken in a trial of Ad26.COV2.S vaccine versus placebo. Receptors were obtained from a person aged 18-65 years who received the Ad26.COV2.S COVID-19 vaccine or a placebo.

The chain couples TRBV4-2 to TRBJ2-7; the D gene is possibly TRBD2 (6 bases). V was shortened by 1 base and J by 5 bases, with 12 bases between the two germline ends. Per germline, CDR1 LGHNA and CDR2 YNFKEQ. CDR3 length equals 14 residues. For the CDR3, the DNA is TGTGCCAGCAGCCAAGGACTAGTTATAGACGAGCAGTACTTC. Residues: CASSQGLVIDEQYF.

The CDR3 sequence is CASSYSGGQSDTQYF. DNA of the CDR3: TGTGCCAGCAGTTACTCGGGGGGGCAGTCAGATACGCAGTATTTT. This sequence joins TRBV6-5 and TRBJ2-3, with D perhaps TRBD2 (7 bases). Germline assignment: CDR1 MNHEY and CDR2 SVGAGI. This CDR3 has 15 amino acids. The V end lost 0 bases, the J end lost 4 bases, and 11 bases lay between the germline ends.

The chain carries TRBV4-3 and TRBJ2-1; 9 positions agree with TRBD2. CDR1 is LGHNA, CDR2 YSLEER, per germline. The CDR3 extends over 18 amino acids. V trimming: 0 bases; J trimming: 8 bases; junction bases outside the gene matches: 14. CDR3 nucleotide sequence: TGCGCCAGCAGCCAAGACATCGGAGTTGGCGGGGGGGCATATGAGCAGTTCTTC. Protein product: CASSQDIGVGGGAYEQFF.

The chain joins TRBV30 to TRBJ2-7, with D tentatively TRBD1 (5 bases). V lost 0 bases and J lost 11, with 14 bases in between. Germline V gene data show CDR1 as GTSNPN and CDR2 as SVGIG (reference sequence). The CDR3 is made up of 12 amino acids. CDR3 DNA sequence: TGTGCCTGGAGTGTCTCCGGCACAGGAGAGTACTTC. As protein: CAWSVSGTGEYF.

The chain recombines TRBV6-6 with TRBJ2-7; 10 nucleotides match TRBD1. Trimming took 11 bases from V and 7 from J; bases not matched to a gene: 8. The CDR3 is made up of 12 amino acids. Per germline, CDR1 MNHNY and CDR2 SVGAGI (reference sequence). CDR3 amino acids: CAVRDRGREQYF. DNA of the CDR3: TGTGCCGTACGGGACAGGGGTCGAGAGCAGTACTTC.

The chain carries TRBV27 and TRBJ1-1; weak D call: TRBD1 (5 bases). CDR1 and CDR2 (germline): MNHEY, SMNVEV (reference sequence). Trimming removed 6 bases at V and 11 bases at J, with 16 bases between. The CDR3 spans 12 residues. CDR3 DNA: TGTGCCAGCAGCCCAAGTGGGTCAGGGGCTTTCTTT. Amino acids: CASSPSGSGAFF.

The chain employs TRBV11-2 and TRBJ2-2; TRBD2 matches 11 bases. This CDR3 has 18 amino acids. Trimming at V came to 2 bases and at J to 2 bases, leaving 7 bases not matched to a gene. The V gene's germline CDR1 is SGHAT and CDR2 FQNNGV. CDR3 loop: CASSLMLAGGHNTGELFF. CDR3 DNA sequence: TGTGCCAGCAGCTTAATGCTAGCGGGGGGCCACAACACCGGGGAGCTGTTTTTT.

The chain recombines TRBV30 with TRBJ2-7; D might be TRBD1 or TRBD2, each matching 6 bases. CDR1 GTSNPN and CDR2 SVGIG come from the germline V gene (reference sequence). The CDR3 totals 14 residues. V was shortened by 5 bases and J by 4 bases, with 18 bases between the two germline ends. The CDR3 region is CAWGVGGWSYEQYF. CDR3 coding DNA: TGTGCCTGGGGGGTGGGGGGCTGGTCTTACGAGCAGTACTTC.

This chain connects TRBV7-6 to TRBJ2-1, with 8 nucleotides matching TRBD1. CDR1 is SGHVS and CDR2 is FNYEAQ in the germline V gene. V lost 6 bases and J lost 2; bases outside the gene matches: 12. The CDR3 spans 17 residues. As DNA, the CDR3 is TGTGCCAGCAGACCAAAAACGGACAGGGCTCCCTACAATGAGCAGTTCTTC. Translation gives CASRPKTDRAPYNEQFF.

The table lists this clone with a count of one. The chain joins TRBV3-1 (or the pseudogene TRBV3-2) to TRBJ1-1; D is undetermined. Germline lookup yields CDR1 LGHDT and CDR2 YNNKEL (reference sequence). CDR3 size: 12 residues. The V gene lost 1 base and the J gene lost 6 bases, with 6 bases spanning the gap. This CDR3 is CASSQVSAEAFF. CDR3 coding DNA: TGTGCCAGCAGCCAAGTAAGTGCTGAAGCTTTCTTT.

This clone appeared once. The chain uses TRBV13 and TRBJ1-2; TRBD1 matches 10 bases. The V and J ends lost 5 bases and 2 bases, in that order; junction bases with no gene match: 2. The CDR3 contains 14 residues. CDR1 PRHDT and CDR2 FYEKMQ come from the germline V gene (reference sequence). This CDR3 reads CASSPGQGNYGYTF. The DNA for the CDR3 is TGTGCCAGCAGCCCGGGACAGGGGAACTATGGCTACACCTTC.

The chain couples TRBV6-4 to TRBJ2-1; the match to TRBD2 covers 11 bases. Germline lookup yields CDR1 MRHNA and CDR2 SNTAGT. With 3 bases clipped from V and 4 bases from J, the junction kept 5 bases outside the gene matches. The CDR3 runs to 16 residues. CDR3 protein: CASSDTASGGYNEQFF. CDR3 nucleotides: TGTGCCAGCAGTGATACGGCTAGCGGGGGGTACAATGAGCAGTTCTTC.

As regards this clone: Other DNA sequences from this sample encode an identical CDR3 as well. The chain is built from TRBV18 and TRBJ2-7; D might be TRBD2 (6 bases). Germline-derived CDR1 and CDR2 are KGHSH and LQKENI. This CDR3 is 14 amino acids long. V dropped 3 bases and J dropped 4 bases, with 13 bases sitting between them. Here the CDR3 DNA reads TGTGCCAGCTCACCGGGCACCCGGGGGTACGAGCAGTACTTC. It encodes CASSPGTRGYEQYF.

The chain combines TRBV6-5 with TRBJ2-7; 8 positions match TRBD2. The ends lost 6 bases at V and 2 bases at J; junction bases unmatched: 3. CDR3 length: 13 residues. Germline V CDR1 and CDR2: MNHEY, SVGAGI. The CDR3 spells CASRVAGPYEQYF. CDR3 DNA sequence: TGTGCCAGCAGGGTAGCGGGGCCCTACGAGCAGTACTTC.